Listed below are T cell receptor beta chains from one sample, sequenced in a study of blood T cell repertoires in COVID-19. Data came from immunoSEQ multiplex PCR; TCRdb stores just in-frame clones and leaves some out. The table records more than 85,000 clones, roughly 90% of them present only once. Sequenced sample: peripheral blood. Receptors were obtained from a man aged 55-75 years with acute or convalescent COVID-19. Both conserved end residues are part of each CDR3. Each record gives: V gene, J gene, D gene, clone size, CDR3 DNA, CDR3 protein. D genes are given only for firm matches. A row's size may be missing; if present it is once, few, many or a size class.

TRBV28,TRBJ1-4,.,.,TGTGCCAGCAGTTTAGGCGGGGGCGCGGCTGAAAAACTGTTTTTT,CASSLGGGAAEKLFF
TRBV10-2,TRBJ2-3,TRBD2,once,TGCGCCAGCAGTCGGTTACTAGCGGGAGGCCTGGGTACGCAGTATTTT,CASSRLLAGGLGTQYF
TRBV3-1/TRBV3-2,TRBJ1-2,.,.,TGTGCCAGCAGCCAAGCGCGGGGGGTATGGGGCTACACCTTC,CASSQARGVWGYTF
TRBV6-5,TRBJ2-3,.,.,TGTGCCAGCAGTCAAAGCACAGATACGCAGTATTTT,CASSQSTDTQYF
TRBV5-6,TRBJ2-7,TRBD1,.,TGTGCCAGCAGCTATGATCGTGGACAGGAGGCCTACGAGCAGTACTTC,CASSYDRGQEAYEQYF
TRBV10-3,TRBJ2-1,.,.,TGTGCCATCAGAGAAACCATAATAGCACGAGGGAATGAGCAGTTCTTC,CAIRETIIARGNEQFF
TRBV3-1/TRBV3-2,TRBJ1-1,.,.,TGTGCCAGCAGCCCGTCGATGAGAAACACTGAAGCTTTCTTT,CASSPSMRNTEAFF
TRBV19,TRBJ1-5,TRBD1,once,TGTGCCAGTAGCCGGGACAGAGCAAATAGCAATCAGCCCCAGCATTTT,CASSRDRANSNQPQHF
TRBV12-3/TRBV12-4,TRBJ1-5,.,few,TGTGCCAGCAGACAGGGTAGCAATCAGCCCCAGCATTTT,CASRQGSNQPQHF
TRBV4-1,TRBJ2-1,TRBD2,.,TGCGCCAGCAGCCATGGACGGGGACTAGCGGGAGAAAATGAGCAGTTCTTC,CASSHGRGLAGENEQFF
TRBV7-8,TRBJ2-2,.,.,TGTGCCAGCAGCCCGCGGACACATACCGGGGAGCTGTTTTTT,CASSPRTHTGELFF
TRBV3-1/TRBV3-2,TRBJ1-5,.,.,TGTGCCAGCAGCCAAGACTACAGGGTTGATCAGCCCCAGCATTTT,CASSQDYRVDQPQHF
TRBV5-4,TRBJ1-4,.,.,TGTGCCAGCAGCTCGGGCGCGGTTTCGGGGGGTACAAAACTGTTTTTT,CASSSGAVSGGTKLFF
TRBV3-1/TRBV3-2,TRBJ1-1,.,.,TGTGCCAGCAGCCAAGATTCCCAGGGCCCTCGAGCTTTCTTT,CASSQDSQGPRAFF
TRBV6-5,TRBJ1-1,.,once,TGTGCCAGCAGTTACAGTTCTTTGAGGAACACTGAAGCTTTCTTT,CASSYSSLRNTEAFF
TRBV2,TRBJ2-3,.,.,TGTGCCAGCAAAGAAAGAGGGGGAGGCACAGATACGCAGTATTTT,CASKERGGGTDTQYF
TRBV7-2,TRBJ1-1,TRBD1,.,TGTGCCAGCAGCTACGCCGGACAGGGGACTGAAGCTTTCTTT,CASSYAGQGTEAFF
TRBV27,TRBJ2-1,TRBD2,.,TGTGCCAGCAGTAGAGCGGGAGAAACCTACAATGAGCAGTTCTTC,CASSRAGETYNEQFF
TRBV27,TRBJ1-4,TRBD1,.,TGTGCCAGCAGTCGAAGGACAGGACTTAATGAAAAACTGTTTTTT,CASSRRTGLNEKLFF
TRBV14,TRBJ1-2,.,.,TGTGCCAGCAGCCGGGCGGGCGGCCCCCTCACCGGCTACACCTTC,CASSRAGGPLTGYTF
TRBV5-1,TRBJ2-7,.,.,TGCGCCAGCAGCTTGGAGCCCCCCTACGAGCAGTACTTC,CASSLEPPYEQYF
TRBV27,TRBJ2-3,.,.,TGTGCCAGCAGGCCCCGTGCGAGGCGTGCTAGCACAGATACGCAGTATTTT,CASRPRARRASTDTQYF
TRBV6-1,TRBJ2-3,TRBD2,.,TGTGCCAGCAGTGAACTAGCGGGAGGACCAGATACGCAGTATTTT,CASSELAGGPDTQYF
TRBV2,TRBJ1-2,.,.,TGTGCCAGCAGTGACAGGAAAACTAACTATGGCTACACCTTC,CASSDRKTNYGYTF
TRBV5-1,TRBJ2-3,TRBD2,.,TGCGCCAGCAGCCCCCTAGCGGGAAGCACAGATACGCAGTATTTT,CASSPLAGSTDTQYF
TRBV27,TRBJ1-5,.,.,TGTGCCAGCAGTCCCTCTGGATTCGGGTCGAGTCAGCCCCAGCATTTT,CASSPSGFGSSQPQHF
TRBV4-3,TRBJ1-2,TRBD1,.,TGCGCCAGCAGCCAAATAACAGGGGGCCCTTATGGCTACACCTTC,CASSQITGGPYGYTF
TRBV6-5,TRBJ1-6,.,.,TGTGCCAGCAGGAGGGAGGGTGGAGGTTCACCCCTCCACTTT,CASRREGGGSPLHF
TRBV4-1,TRBJ2-3,TRBD2,once,TGCGCCAGCAGCCAATCTAGCGGGAGTCCCCCCACAGATACGCAGTATTTT,CASSQSSGSPPTDTQYF
TRBV28,TRBJ1-1,TRBD1,.,TGTGCCAGCAGCACCCTTCAGGGGGCGGGCACTGAAGCTTTCTTT,CASSTLQGAGTEAFF
TRBV27,TRBJ2-7,.,.,TGTGCCAGCAGGGCATTGGGGGCTCCAACCTACGAGCAGTACTTC,CASRALGAPTYEQYF
TRBV12-3/TRBV12-4,TRBJ2-1,TRBD2,.,TGTGCCAGCAGTTGGCTAGCGGACAATGAGCAGTTCTTC,CASSWLADNEQFF
TRBV10-1,TRBJ2-1,TRBD2,.,TGCGCCAGCAGCCCCGGGACTAGGAAGTTCTTC,CASSPGTRKFF
TRBV4-2,TRBJ2-7,TRBD2,.,TGTGCCAGCAGCCAAGTCGAAGCGGGAGGACGCTACGAGCAGTACTTC,CASSQVEAGGRYEQYF
TRBV11-2,TRBJ1-2,TRBD1,.,TGTGCCAGCAGCCAAGACAGGGGAGAACGAGGCTACACCTTC,CASSQDRGERGYTF
TRBV27,TRBJ1-1,.,.,TGTGCCAGCAGTTTCGGTCAGGGCCTAGGGACTGAAGCTTTCTTT,CASSFGQGLGTEAFF
TRBV7-9,TRBJ2-3,TRBD2,.,TGTGCCAGCAGCCGAAGGACTAGCGGGAGCGGCACAGATACGCAGTATTTT,CASSRRTSGSGTDTQYF
TRBV30,TRBJ2-7,TRBD2,.,TGTGCCTGCCGGATAGCGGGAGCCTTCTCCTACGAGCAGTACTTC,CACRIAGAFSYEQYF
TRBV4-3,TRBJ2-3,.,.,TGCGCCAGCAGCCAAGATCATCCAGCAGATACGCAGTATTTT,CASSQDHPADTQYF
TRBV29-1,TRBJ2-2,.,.,TGCAGCGTTGTCCTTAGGCAGGCGGGCACCGGGGAGCTGTTTTTT,CSVVLRQAGTGELFF
TRBV24-1,TRBJ2-1,TRBD1,.,TGTGCCACCAGTGACCCAGGGGGCGAGTTGAATGAGCAGTTCTTC,CATSDPGGELNEQFF
TRBV18,TRBJ1-3,.,.,TGTGCCAGCTCACCTCTCGACATTCACTCTGGAAACACCATATATTTT,CASSPLDIHSGNTIYF